This T cell receptor (beta chain) was captured in a study of T cell responses to AZD1222 COVID-19 vaccine. Libraries were prepared by immunoSEQ multiplex PCR; TCRdb keeps only in-frame clonotypes and omits some of them. The sample has some 130,000 clones, 80% to 95% seen once. Whole-study findings and limits: None of the repertoires were sampled until the peak T cell response had passed.

Regarding this clone: Its antigen is still unknown.

Unmatched junction bases numbered 18, after V lost 1 base and J lost 8 bases. The V gene's germline CDR1 is SQVTM and CDR2 ANQGSEA. The CDR3 consists of 18 residues. Sequenced here: peripheral blood, sampled on day 0 of AZD1222 vaccination. The sequence derives from an adult in good health. This chain connects TRBV29-1 to TRBJ2-1; 9 positions match TRBD1. CDR3 loop: CSVEVWGDRDRVLDEQFF. In nucleotides, the CDR3 is TGCAGCGTTGAAGTATGGGGGGATCGGGACAGGGTACTGGATGAGCAGTTCTTC.